This TCR beta chain was observed in a study of radiotherapy plus CTLA-4 blockade in lung cancer. General study points: Increased serum interferon-beta after radiation also reportedly predicted response strongly.

Sequenced by immunoSEQ multiplex PCR; TCRdb stores in-frame clones only, minus some. The data hold 60,000 to 75,000 clones, with approximately 79% observed a single time. Germline CDR1 is SGHNT and CDR2 is YYREEE (reference sequence). This CDR3 spans 15 amino acids. Trimming removed 4 bases from V and 3 bases from J; junction bases left unmatched: 5. This clone showed up just a few times. The antigen remains unidentified. The sample here was peripheral blood, taken from a patient treated with radiotherapy plus ipilimumab. This TCR was sampled from a human donor with non-small cell lung cancer whose response to radiotherapy plus ipilimumab could not be evaluated. Some clones in this sample may be carry-over from other donors' samples. This chain uses TRBV5-4 with TRBJ2-1; TRBD1 matches 9 bases. The CDR3 reads CASSLRTGVYNEQFF. The CDR3 coding sequence is TGTGCCAGCAGCCTTCGGACAGGGGTCTACAATGAGCAGTTCTTC.